Each of the 22 T cell receptor beta chains below was sequenced from the same sample in a study of CD8+CD57+ T cells in acquired aplastic anemia (dated by TCRdb to the late 2010s). Sequencing used an Illumina HiSeq 2000. Profiling of TCR beta VDJ combinations and CDR3 sequences used genomic DNA as the template. TCRdb reprocessing: public reads trimmed at Q25 with fastp, clones called with MiXCR, in-frame beta chains kept. All rows with the same CDR3 protein become a single entry with the most common DNA and genes. The sample contains approximately 260,000 distinct CDR3 sequences, 65% to 90% of them found a single time. Less than 50% of the sample belongs to the ten largest clones. Patients chosen for sequencing had shown expansion of CD8+CD57+ cells by flow cytometry. The sequenced sample consisted of sorted CD4+, CD8+, or CD8+CD57+ T cells (not recorded which) from PBMCs. The origin of the receptors is a human donor with aplastic anemia.

Notes on this clonotype: Germline is not matched at one junction end, which may reflect a read error. This rearrangement joins TRBV7-2 to TRBJ2-3; possibly TRBD2 for D (5 bases). Germline CDR1 is SGHTA and CDR2 is FQGNSA. This CDR3 has 14 residues. Here the CDR3 reads CAGSHPDSHTTGMF. CDR3 bases: TGTGCCGGCAGCCATCCCGATAGCCACACTACGGGAATGTTT.

This clonotype was counted only a few times. This chain connects TRBV4-2 to TRBJ2-1, with D possibly matching TRBD1 (5 bases). V was shortened by 3 bases and J by 10 bases, with 7 bases between the two germline ends. This CDR3 has 11 residues. Germline loops: CDR1 LGHNA, CDR2 YNFKEQ. The DNA for the CDR3 is TGTGCCAGCAGCCACCGGACAGAGCAGTTCTTC. It codes for CASSHRTEQFF.

Of note for this clonotype: The missing conserved phenylalanine or tryptophan at the end of this CDR3 makes a read error likely. Because the CDR3's place on the DNA is in doubt, the DNA is left out and the CDR3 is given as listed by TCRdb. The V call is TRBV7-2, the J call TRBJ1-1. Both ends counted, the CDR3 spans 13 residues. Looked up from germline, CDR1 is SGHTA and CDR2 is FQGNSA. CDR3 sequence reads: CASSWVAEPTMSS.

V and J are TRBV7-9 and TRBJ2-6; D is perhaps TRBD2 (5 bases). The germline V gene encodes CDR1 SEHNR and CDR2 FQNEAQ (reference sequence). The CDR3 covers 16 residues. Trimming shortened V by 1 base and J by 16 bases, and 23 bases separated the two germline ends. The CDR3 loop is CASSLVPGKLSFGLTF. The CDR3 DNA reads as TGTGCCAGCAGCTTAGTACCCGGGAAGCTGTCTTTTGGACTGACTTTC.

This clonotype came up once. The germline gene is not matched at one end of the junction; a read error may be the cause. V usage is TRBV7-9 and J usage is TRBJ1-6, with D unresolved. CDR3 length equals 14 residues. From germline, CDR1 is SEHNR and CDR2 FQNEAQ (reference sequence). As DNA, the CDR3 is TGTGCCAGCAGCTTAGTACCCGGGGAGCCGCCCCTTGGATTC. It translates to CASSLVPGEPPLGF.

A word on this clonotype: A read error may produce the germline difference seen at one junction end. V and J are TRBV7-3 and TRBJ2-3; the D gene is possibly TRBD2 (5 bases). Germline V gives CDR1 SGHTA, CDR2 FQGTGA. The CDR3 covers 14 residues. The CDR3 bases are TGTGCCAGCAGCTTAGCAGGAGGTCGCGATGCGCAAGCTTTT. This translates into CASSLAGGRDAQAF.

This chain connects TRBV7-2 to TRBJ2-6; no firm D call. The CDR3 loop spans 15 amino acids. CDR1 and CDR2 from the germline V gene are SGHTA and FQGNSA. With 5 bases removed from V and 19 bases from J, the gap between germline ends came to 27 bases. CDR3 residues: CASSVGSDTQYVGTF. CDR3 bases: TGTGCCAGCAGCGTAGGGTCAGATACGCAGTATGTTGGCACTTTC.

This clonotype was detected a few times. Germline is not matched at one junction end, which may reflect a read error. This chain joins TRBV7-2 and TRBJ2-3, with D possibly matching TRBD1 (6 bases). The CDR3 runs 14 residues. Germline assignment: CDR1 SGHTA and CDR2 FQGNSA. The CDR3 region has the DNA TGTGCCAGCAGCTTAGCGGACAGTCCAGGTGAGACCCAGTTT. Protein: CASSLADSPGETQF.

Of note for this clonotype: At one of its ends the junction is not consistent with the germline gene, which may arise from a read error. The chain combines TRBV7-6 with TRBJ2-5, with D possibly matching TRBD2 (6 bases). CDR3 length equals 14 residues. Germline V gene lookup returns CDR1 SGHVS and CDR2 FNYEAQ. DNA for the CDR3: TGTGCCACCAGCTTAGCCAGCGGGCAAAAAAAGCACCACTTC. Its translation: CATSLASGQKKHHF.

This clonotype was observed a handful of times. The chain combines TRBV7-9 with TRBJ2-1; 9 bases map to TRBD2. Trimming cost V 8 bases and J 4 bases; bases outside gene matches: 6. The germline CDR1 and CDR2 sequences are SEHNR and FQNEAQ (reference sequence). The CDR3 has 14 residues. CDR3 loop: CASLTSGPYNEQFF. CDR3 DNA sequence: TGTGCCAGCCTGACTAGCGGACCATACAATGAGCAGTTCTTC.

A note on this clonotype: Since the CDR3 does not end with the conserved phenylalanine or tryptophan, this likely comes from a read error. The limits of the CDR3 on the DNA are not certain, so only TCRdb's listed CDR3 is given. The chain has TRBV2 and TRBJ2-5; the table assigns TRBD1, which was not confirmed against the DNA. The CDR3 is 16 residues long, counting both termini. CDR1 and CDR2 from the germline V gene are SNHLY and FYNNEI. This CDR3 is CASSAGTGSYGYTFGS.

The V call is TRBV7-3, the J call TRBJ2-7; TRBD2 might be the D (6 bases). The CDR3 runs to 14 residues. Germline CDR1 and CDR2: SGHTA and FQGTGA. Trimming took off 5 bases at V and 3 bases at J, with 14 bases between the two ends. The CDR3 DNA sequence: TGTGCCAGCAGCGACGGGAGAGGGCACTACGAGCAGTACTTC. Its translation: CASSDGRGHYEQYF.

J is TRBJ2-1 and V is TRBV7-6; D is undetermined. The CDR3 is 16 residues long. Germline-derived CDR1 and CDR2 are SGHVS and FNYEAQ. Trimming stripped 5 bases from V and 11 bases from J, with 25 bases between. The chain's CDR3 is CASSQESDTYNEQQFF. CDR3 in DNA: TGTGCCAGCAGCCAGGAGAGCGATACCTACAATGAGCAGCAGTTCTTC.

Written as DNA, the CDR3 is TGTGCCAGCAGCCTCGTTGGCTGGCGGACTGAAGCTTTCTTT. Translation: CASSLVGWRTEAFF. The V and J genes are TRBV7-9 and TRBJ1-1; the D is unclear. V lost 5 bases to trimming and J lost 5 bases, with 15 bases between them. Germline V gene lookup returns CDR1 SEHNR and CDR2 FQNEAQ (reference sequence). The CDR3 has 14 residues.

V usage is TRBV7-8 and J usage is TRBJ1-2, with D uncertain. Trimming removed 0 bases from V and 14 bases from J, with 22 bases in between. Looked up from germline, CDR1 is SGHVS and CDR2 is FQNEAQ. The CDR3 extends over 15 amino acids. The CDR3 coding sequence is TGTGCCAGCAGCTTAGCGGGAGGCCCCGATTCTGACTATACCTTC. Translating gives CASSLAGGPDSDYTF.

The rearrangement links TRBV10-3 to TRBJ1-1, with D perhaps matching TRBD1 (6 bases). Germline V gene data show CDR1 as ENHRY and CDR2 as SYGVKD. This CDR3 spans 14 amino acids. V was shortened by 5 bases and J by 1 base, with 11 bases between the two germline ends. Written as DNA, the CDR3 is TGTGCCATCAGTTCTAACAGGGAGAACACTGAAGCTTTCTTT. Its protein is CAISSNRENTEAFF.

CDR3 in amino acids: CASSFHPSGAALSYEQYV. The CDR3 region has the DNA TGTGCCAGCAGCTTTCATCCAAGCGGGGCGGCCCTTTCCTACGAGCAGTACGTC. V and J are TRBV7-9 and TRBJ2-7; the match to TRBD2 covers 7 bases. Germline V CDR1 and CDR2: SEHNR, FQNEAQ (reference sequence). CDR3 length: 18 residues. Germline trimming cut 3 bases from V and 1 base from J; bases unmatched to any gene: 15.

This chain links TRBV24-1 with TRBJ2-2; 11 nucleotides align to TRBD1. The trim removed 9 bases at V and 9 bases at J, leaving 5 bases unmatched. The CDR3 covers 13 residues. Germline V lookup: CDR1 KGHDR, CDR2 SFDVKD. CDR3 residues: CATWTGGSRELFF. The CDR3 DNA reads as TGTGCCACCTGGACAGGGGGCAGTAGGGAGCTGTTTTTT.

Turning to this clonotype: An end of the junction does not agree with germline; a read error may underlie this. The chain is built from TRBV7-7 and TRBJ2-3; no definite D call. Germline CDR1 is SSHAT and CDR2 is FNYEAQ (reference sequence). This CDR3 is built from 14 residues. The DNA of the CDR3 is TGTTCCAGCAGCTTCCCGGCTGGTCCACTGAAGCAGTCTTTT. This translates into CSSSFPAGPLKQSF.

This chain joins TRBV7-9 and TRBJ2-3; D unresolved. The CDR3 contains 12 residues. Trimming removed 5 bases at V and 6 bases at J, with 9 bases between. CDR1 and CDR2 (germline): SEHNR, FQNEAQ (reference sequence). This chain's CDR3 is CASSAVGDTQYF. The CDR3 DNA reads TGTGCCAGCAGCGCCGTAGGGGATACGCAGTATTTT.

Worth noting for this clonotype: The germline gene is not matched at one end of the junction; a read error may be the cause. This chain uses TRBV7-8 with TRBJ2-7, with D possibly being TRBD2 (5 bases). In germline, CDR1 is SGHVS, CDR2 FQNEAQ. The CDR3 runs 13 residues. This chain's CDR3 is CASSLGVRSEQHF. DNA of the CDR3: TGTGCCAGCAGCTTGGGAGTACGTTCCGAGCAGCACTTC.

This chain uses TRBV9 with TRBJ2-3; D may be TRBD1 (6 bases). The CDR3 has 15 residues. V gave up 4 bases and J gave up 14 bases, with 26 bases separating them. Per the germline V gene, CDR1 is SGDLS and CDR2 is YYNGEE. The CDR3 loop is CASSPWGQNPVATYF. The DNA of the CDR3 is TGTGCCAGCAGCCCTTGGGGGCAGAACCCTGTGGCTACGTATTTT.